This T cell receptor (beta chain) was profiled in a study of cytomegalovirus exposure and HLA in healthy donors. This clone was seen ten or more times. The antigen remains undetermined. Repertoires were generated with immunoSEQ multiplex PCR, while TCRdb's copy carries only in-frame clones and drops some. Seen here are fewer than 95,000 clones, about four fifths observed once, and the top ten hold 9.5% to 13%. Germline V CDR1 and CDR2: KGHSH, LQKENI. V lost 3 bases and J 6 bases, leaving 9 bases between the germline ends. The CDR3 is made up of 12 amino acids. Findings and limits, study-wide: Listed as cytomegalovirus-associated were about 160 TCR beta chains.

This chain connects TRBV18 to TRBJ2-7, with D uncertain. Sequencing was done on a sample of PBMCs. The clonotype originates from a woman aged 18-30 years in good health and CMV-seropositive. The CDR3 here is CASSPTWPEQYF. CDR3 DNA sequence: TGTGCCAGCTCACCCACCTGGCCCGAGCAGTACTTC.